Presented here are 4 T cell receptor beta chains from one specimen sequenced in a study of blood T cell repertoires in COVID-19. Profiling relied on immunoSEQ multiplex PCR, and the TCRdb table lists in-frame clones only, not all of them. The sample consists of some 220,000 clones, more than 75% of them appearing once. The sample was peripheral blood. These receptor sequences come from an older woman with COVID-19, enrolled during active disease.

The rearrangement joins TRBV7-3 to TRBJ1-6, with 8 bases fitting TRBD1. The trim removed 0 bases at V and 6 bases at J, leaving 10 bases unmatched. The germline V gene encodes CDR1 SGHTA and CDR2 FQGTGA. The CDR3 is made up of 18 amino acids. The chain's CDR3 is CASSLTGTGYSSNSPLHF. The CDR3, as DNA: TGTGCCAGCAGCTTAACCGGGACAGGTTATAGCAGTAATTCACCCCTCCACTTT.

The CDR3 bases are TGTGCCAGCAGCTTGCAGTCCGGCTACACCTTC. Translated: CASSLQSGYTF. The chain joins TRBV5-6 to TRBJ1-2; D not certain. This CDR3 has 11 residues. Trimming shortened V by 1 base and J by 8 bases, and 6 bases separated the two germline ends. Germline CDR1 and CDR2: SGHDT and YYEEEE.

The V and J genes are TRBV6-1 and TRBJ1-5, with D possibly TRBD1 on 5 matching bases. Germline V gene data show CDR1 as MNHNS and CDR2 as SASEGT. This CDR3 has 13 amino acids. Trimming cost V 2 bases and J 9 bases, with 11 bases left between them. The CDR3 is CASSEQGTRPQHF. The CDR3 bases are TGTGCCAGCAGTGAACAGGGTACAAGGCCCCAGCATTTT.

This chain connects TRBV2 to TRBJ2-1; D is perhaps TRBD1 (6 bases). Germline CDR1 reads SNHLY; CDR2 reads FYNNEI. There are 15 residues in the CDR3. V shed 2 bases and J shed 0 bases, with 8 bases lying between them. Here the CDR3 DNA reads TGTGCCAGCAGTGAACAGGGGAGCTCCTACAATGAGCAGTTCTTC. It codes for CASSEQGSSYNEQFF.